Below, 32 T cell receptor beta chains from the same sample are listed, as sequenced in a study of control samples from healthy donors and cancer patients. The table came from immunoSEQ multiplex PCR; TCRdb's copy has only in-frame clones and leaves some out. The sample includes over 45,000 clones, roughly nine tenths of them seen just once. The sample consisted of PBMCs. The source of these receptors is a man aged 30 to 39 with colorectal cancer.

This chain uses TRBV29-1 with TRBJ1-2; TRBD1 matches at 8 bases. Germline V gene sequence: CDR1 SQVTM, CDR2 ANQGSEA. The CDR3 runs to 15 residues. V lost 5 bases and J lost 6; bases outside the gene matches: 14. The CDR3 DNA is TGCAGCGTTCTTTCGACCGAGGGCAGGGGGCATGGCTACACCTTC. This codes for CSVLSTEGRGHGYTF.

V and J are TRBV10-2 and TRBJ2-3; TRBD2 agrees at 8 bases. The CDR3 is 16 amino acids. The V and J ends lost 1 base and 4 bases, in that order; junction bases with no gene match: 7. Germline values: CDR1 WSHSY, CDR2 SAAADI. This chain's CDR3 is CASSELAGTPADTQYF. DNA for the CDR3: TGCGCCAGCAGTGAGTTAGCGGGGACCCCCGCAGATACGCAGTATTTT.

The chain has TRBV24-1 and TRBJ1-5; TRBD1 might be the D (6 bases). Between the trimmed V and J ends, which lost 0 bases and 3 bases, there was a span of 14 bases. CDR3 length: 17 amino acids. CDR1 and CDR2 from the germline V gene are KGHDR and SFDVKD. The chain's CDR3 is CATSDLYREGANQPQHF. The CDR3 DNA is TGTGCCACCAGTGATTTGTACAGGGAGGGTGCCAATCAGCCCCAGCATTTT.

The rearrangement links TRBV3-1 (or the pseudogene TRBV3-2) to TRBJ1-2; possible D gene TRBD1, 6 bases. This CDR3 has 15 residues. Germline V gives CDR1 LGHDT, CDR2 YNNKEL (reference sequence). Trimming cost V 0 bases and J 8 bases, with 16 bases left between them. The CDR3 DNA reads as TGTGCCAGCAGCCAAGATCTAGCCGGGGGCGGAGGCTACACCTTC. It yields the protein CASSQDLAGGGGYTF.

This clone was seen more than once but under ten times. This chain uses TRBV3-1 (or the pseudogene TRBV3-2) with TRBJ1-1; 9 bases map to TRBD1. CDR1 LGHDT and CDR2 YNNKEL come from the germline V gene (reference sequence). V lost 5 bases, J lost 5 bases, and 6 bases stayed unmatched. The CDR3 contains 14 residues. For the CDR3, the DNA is TGTGCCAGCAGCGAGACAGGGGGACGGACTGAAGCTTTCTTT. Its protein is CASSETGGRTEAFF.

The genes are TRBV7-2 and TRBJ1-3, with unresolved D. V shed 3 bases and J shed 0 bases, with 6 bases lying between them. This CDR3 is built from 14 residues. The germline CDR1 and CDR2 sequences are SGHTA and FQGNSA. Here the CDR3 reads CASSFTNSGNTIYF. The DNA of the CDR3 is TGTGCCAGCAGCTTCACGAACTCTGGAAACACCATATATTTT.

The CDR3 sequence: CASSKTSSEQFF. The DNA for the CDR3 is TGTGCCAGCAGTAAAACGAGTAGTGAGCAGTTCTTC. The gene calls are TRBV7-9 and TRBJ2-1; D is undetermined. The CDR3 runs 12 residues. The V end lost 6 bases, the J end lost 9 bases, and 12 bases lay between the germline ends. The germline gives CDR1 SEHNR, CDR2 FQNEAQ (reference sequence).

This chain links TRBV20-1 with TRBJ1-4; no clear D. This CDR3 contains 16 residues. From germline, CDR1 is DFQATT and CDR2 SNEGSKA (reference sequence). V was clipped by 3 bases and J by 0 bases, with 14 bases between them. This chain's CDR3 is CSASRAWGSTNEKLFF. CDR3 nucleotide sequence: TGCAGTGCTAGTAGAGCGTGGGGTTCAACTAATGAAAAACTGTTTTTT.

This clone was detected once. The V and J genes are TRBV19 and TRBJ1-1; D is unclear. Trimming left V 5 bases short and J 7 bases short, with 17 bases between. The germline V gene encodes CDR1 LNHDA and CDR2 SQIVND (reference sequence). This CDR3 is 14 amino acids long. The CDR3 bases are TGTGCCAGTAGTCCGCCTAAAGCGAGGAGTGAAGCTTTCTTT. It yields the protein CASSPPKARSEAFF.

Here the CDR3 DNA reads TGTGCCAGCAGCTCGTATCCCGGGGCCCCTTCCTACGAGCAGTACTTC. Translation gives CASSSYPGAPSYEQYF. The chain joins TRBV5-4 to TRBJ2-7; D tentatively fits TRBD1 or TRBD2 (5 bases each). This CDR3 has 16 residues. The V gene's germline CDR1 is SGHNT and CDR2 YYREEE (reference sequence). Trimming stripped 3 bases from V and 1 base from J, with 17 bases between.

CDR3 region: CASRHRKMNTEAFF. The CDR3 DNA sequence: TGTGCCAGCAGACACAGAAAAATGAACACTGAAGCTTTCTTT. This chain connects TRBV6-5 to TRBJ1-1; no clear D gene. Germline-derived CDR1 and CDR2 are MNHEY and SVGAGI. This CDR3 is 14 amino acids long. V dropped 6 bases and J dropped 0 bases, with 11 bases sitting between them.

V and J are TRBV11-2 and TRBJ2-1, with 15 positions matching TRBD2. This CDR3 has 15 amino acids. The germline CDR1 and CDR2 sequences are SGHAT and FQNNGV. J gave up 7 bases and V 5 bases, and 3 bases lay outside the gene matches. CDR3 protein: CASSQGLAGGNEQFF. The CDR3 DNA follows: TGTGCCAGCAGCCAAGGACTAGCGGGGGGGAATGAGCAGTTCTTC.

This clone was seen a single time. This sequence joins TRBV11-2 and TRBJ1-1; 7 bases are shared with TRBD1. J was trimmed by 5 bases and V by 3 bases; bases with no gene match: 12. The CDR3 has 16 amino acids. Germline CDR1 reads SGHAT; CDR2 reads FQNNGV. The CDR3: CASSFQGGSLSTEAFF. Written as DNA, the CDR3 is TGTGCCAGCAGCTTTCAGGGGGGGTCCCTCAGTACTGAAGCTTTCTTT.

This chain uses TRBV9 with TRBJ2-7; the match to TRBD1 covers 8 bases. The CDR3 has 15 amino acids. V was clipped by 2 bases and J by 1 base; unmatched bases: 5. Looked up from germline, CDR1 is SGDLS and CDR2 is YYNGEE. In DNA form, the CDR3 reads TGTGCCAGCAGCGTGGGACAGGATTTATCCTACGAGCAGTACTTC. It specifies CASSVGQDLSYEQYF.

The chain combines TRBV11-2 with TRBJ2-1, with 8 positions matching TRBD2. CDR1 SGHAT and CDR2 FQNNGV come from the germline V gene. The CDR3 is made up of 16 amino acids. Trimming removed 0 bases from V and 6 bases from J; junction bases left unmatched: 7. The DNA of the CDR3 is TGTGCCAGCAGCTTAGATCTGGCGGGGGGAAGCAATGAGCAGTTCTTC. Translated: CASSLDLAGGSNEQFF.

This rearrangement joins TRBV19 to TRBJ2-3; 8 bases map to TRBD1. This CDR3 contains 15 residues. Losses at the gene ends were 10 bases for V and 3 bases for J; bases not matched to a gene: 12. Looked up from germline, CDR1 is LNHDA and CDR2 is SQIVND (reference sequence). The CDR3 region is CATTMDRARTDTQYF. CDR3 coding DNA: TGTGCCACAACGATGGACAGGGCGAGGACAGATACGCAGTATTTT. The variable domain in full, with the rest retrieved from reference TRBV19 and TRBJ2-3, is DGGITQSPKYLFRKEGQNVTLSCEQNLNHDAMYWYRQDPGQGLRLIYYSQIVNDFQKGDIAEGYSVSREKKESFPLTVTSAQKNPTAFYLCATTMDRARTDTQYFGPGTRLTVL.

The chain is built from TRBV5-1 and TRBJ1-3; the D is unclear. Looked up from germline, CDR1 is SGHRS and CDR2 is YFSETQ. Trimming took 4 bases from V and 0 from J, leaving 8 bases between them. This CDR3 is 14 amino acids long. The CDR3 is CASSPEASGNTIYF. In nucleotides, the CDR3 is TGCGCCAGCAGCCCGGAGGCCTCTGGAAACACCATATATTTT.

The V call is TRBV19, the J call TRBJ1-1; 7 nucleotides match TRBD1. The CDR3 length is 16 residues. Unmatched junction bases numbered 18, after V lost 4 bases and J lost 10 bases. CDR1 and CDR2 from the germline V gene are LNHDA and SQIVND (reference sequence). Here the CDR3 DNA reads TGTGCCAGTAGTACGGCAGGGGGGGCTCAAACAGGTGGAGCTTTCTTT. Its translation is CASSTAGGAQTGGAFF.

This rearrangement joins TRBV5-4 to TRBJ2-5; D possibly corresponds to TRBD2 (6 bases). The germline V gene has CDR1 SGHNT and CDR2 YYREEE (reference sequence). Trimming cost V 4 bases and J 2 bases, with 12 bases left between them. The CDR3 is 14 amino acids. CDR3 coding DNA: TGTGCCAGCAGCGGGGGACTTCATCAAGAGACCCAGTACTTC. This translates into CASSGGLHQETQYF. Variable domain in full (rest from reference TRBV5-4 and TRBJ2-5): ETGVTQSPTHLIKTRGQQVTLRCSSQSGHNTVSWYQQALGQGPQFIFQYYREEENGRGNFPPRFSGLQFPNYSSELNVNALELDDSALYLCASSGGLHQETQYFGPGTRLLVL.

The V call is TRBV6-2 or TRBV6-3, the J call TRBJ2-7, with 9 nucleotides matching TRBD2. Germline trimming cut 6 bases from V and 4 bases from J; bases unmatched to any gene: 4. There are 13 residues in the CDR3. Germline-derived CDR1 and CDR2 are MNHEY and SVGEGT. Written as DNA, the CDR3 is TGTGCCAGCAGCTTTAGCGGGGGATACGAGCAGTACTTC. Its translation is CASSFSGGYEQYF.

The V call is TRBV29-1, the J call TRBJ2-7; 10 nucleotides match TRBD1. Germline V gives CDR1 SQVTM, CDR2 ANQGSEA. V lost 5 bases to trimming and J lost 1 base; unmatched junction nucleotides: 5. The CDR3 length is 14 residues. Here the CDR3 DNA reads TGCAGCGTTCAGCCGGGACAGGGGTCCTACGAGCAGTACTTC. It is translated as CSVQPGQGSYEQYF.

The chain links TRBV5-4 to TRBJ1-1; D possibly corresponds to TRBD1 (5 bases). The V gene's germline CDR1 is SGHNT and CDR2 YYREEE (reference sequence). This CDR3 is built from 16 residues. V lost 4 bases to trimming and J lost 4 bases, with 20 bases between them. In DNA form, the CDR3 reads TGTGCCAGCAGCCCACCTAGAGGGGATAGCGGCACTGAAGCTTTCTTT. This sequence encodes CASSPPRGDSGTEAFF. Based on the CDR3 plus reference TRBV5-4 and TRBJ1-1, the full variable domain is ETGVTQSPTHLIKTRGQQVTLRCSSQSGHNTVSWYQQALGQGPQFIFQYYREEENGRGNFPPRFSGLQFPNYSSELNVNALELDDSALYLCASSPPRGDSGTEAFFGQGTRLTVV.

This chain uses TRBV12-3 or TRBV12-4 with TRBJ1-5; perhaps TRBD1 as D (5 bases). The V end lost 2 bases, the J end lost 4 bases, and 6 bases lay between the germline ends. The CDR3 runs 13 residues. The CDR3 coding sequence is TGTGCCAGCAGTTTATGGGGGAATCAGCCCCAGCATTTT. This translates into CASSLWGNQPQHF.

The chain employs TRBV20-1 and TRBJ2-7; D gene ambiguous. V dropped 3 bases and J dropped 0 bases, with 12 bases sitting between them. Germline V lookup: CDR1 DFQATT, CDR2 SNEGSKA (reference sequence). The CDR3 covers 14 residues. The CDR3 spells CSASPGPTSYEQYF. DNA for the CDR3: TGCAGTGCTAGTCCAGGTCCCACCTCCTACGAGCAGTACTTC.

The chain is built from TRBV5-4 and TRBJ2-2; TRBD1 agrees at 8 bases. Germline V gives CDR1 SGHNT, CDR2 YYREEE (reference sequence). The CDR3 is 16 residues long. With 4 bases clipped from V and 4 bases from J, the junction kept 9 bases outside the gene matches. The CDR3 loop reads CASSPGGVGSTGELFF. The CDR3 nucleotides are TGTGCCAGCAGCCCAGGGGGCGTAGGGAGCACCGGGGAGCTGTTTTTT.

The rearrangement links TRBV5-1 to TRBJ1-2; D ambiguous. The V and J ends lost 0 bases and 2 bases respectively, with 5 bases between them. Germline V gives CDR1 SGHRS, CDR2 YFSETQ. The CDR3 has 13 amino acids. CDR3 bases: TGCGCCAGCAGCTTGGGAGGAAACTATGGCTACACCTTC. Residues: CASSLGGNYGYTF.

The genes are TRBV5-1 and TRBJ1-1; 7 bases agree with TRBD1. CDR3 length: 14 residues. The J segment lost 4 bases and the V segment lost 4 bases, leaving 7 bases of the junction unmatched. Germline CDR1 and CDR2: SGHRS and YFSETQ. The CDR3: CASSPRQGTTEAFF. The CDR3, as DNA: TGCGCCAGCAGCCCACGACAGGGAACCACTGAAGCTTTCTTT.

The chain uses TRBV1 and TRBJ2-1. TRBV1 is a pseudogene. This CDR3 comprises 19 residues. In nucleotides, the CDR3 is TGCACCAGCAGCCAGACCATGTGGATACTCCTGAACCCCTACAATGAGCAGTTCTTC. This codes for CTSSQTMWILLNPYNEQFF.

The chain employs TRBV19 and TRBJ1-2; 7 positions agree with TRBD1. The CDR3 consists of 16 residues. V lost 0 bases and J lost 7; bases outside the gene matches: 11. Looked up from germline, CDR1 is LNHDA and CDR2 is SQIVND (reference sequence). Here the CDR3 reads CASSIDRKGGASGYTF. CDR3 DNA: TGTGCCAGTAGTATAGATCGAAAAGGGGGCGCGAGTGGCTACACCTTC.

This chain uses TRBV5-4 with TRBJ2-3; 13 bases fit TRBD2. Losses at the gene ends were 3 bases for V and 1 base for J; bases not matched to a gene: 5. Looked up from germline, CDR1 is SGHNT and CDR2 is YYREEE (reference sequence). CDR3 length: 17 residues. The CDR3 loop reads CASSYPGLAGGTDTQYF. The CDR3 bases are TGTGCCAGCAGCTACCCAGGACTAGCGGGGGGCACAGATACGCAGTATTTT.

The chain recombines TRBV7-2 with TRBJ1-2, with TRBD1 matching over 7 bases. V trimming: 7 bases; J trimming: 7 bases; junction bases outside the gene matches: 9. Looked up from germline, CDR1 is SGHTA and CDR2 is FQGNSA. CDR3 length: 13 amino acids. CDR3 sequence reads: CASTFDRAGGYTF. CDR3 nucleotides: TGTGCCAGCACCTTTGACAGGGCAGGTGGCTACACCTTC.

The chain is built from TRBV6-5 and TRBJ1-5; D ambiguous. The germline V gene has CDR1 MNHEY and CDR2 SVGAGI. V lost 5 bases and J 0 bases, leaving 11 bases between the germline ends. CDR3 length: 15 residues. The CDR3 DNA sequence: TGTGCCAGCAGTCCAGTCTTGTATAGCAATCAGCCCCAGCATTTT. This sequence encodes CASSPVLYSNQPQHF.